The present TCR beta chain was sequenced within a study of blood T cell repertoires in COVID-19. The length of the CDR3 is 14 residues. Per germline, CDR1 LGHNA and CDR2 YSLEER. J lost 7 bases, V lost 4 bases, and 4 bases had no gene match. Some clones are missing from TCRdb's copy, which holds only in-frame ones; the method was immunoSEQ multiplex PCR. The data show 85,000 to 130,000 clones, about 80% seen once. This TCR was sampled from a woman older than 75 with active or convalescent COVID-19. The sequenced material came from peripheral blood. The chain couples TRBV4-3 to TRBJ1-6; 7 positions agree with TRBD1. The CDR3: CASSPGTANSPLHF. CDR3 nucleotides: TGCGCCAGCAGCCCGGGGACAGCCAATTCACCCCTCCACTTT.